What follows describes a single T cell receptor (beta chain). The sample is drawn from a study of cytomegalovirus exposure and HLA in healthy donors. A multiplex PCR was run with 60 Vbeta primers and 13 Jbeta primers. Original analysis: An analysis that came later counted 80 million or so unique TCR beta chains, 10 million to 12 million shared. Assay used: immunoSEQ multiplex PCR; TCRdb lists only in-frame clones, some missing. The DNA was the basis for D and trimming; V, J and clone size are from that table. The sample contains some 140,000 clones, roughly 73% of which appear only once. The CDR3 runs 15 residues. The V and J ends lost 5 bases and 2 bases, in that order; junction bases with no gene match: 8. The V gene's germline CDR1 is MNHEY and CDR2 SVGAGI.

Source material: PBMCs. The chain has TRBV6-5 and TRBJ2-7, with 8 bases lining up with TRBD1. The sequence came from a male donor in good health and CMV-seronegative. CDR3 DNA: TGTGCCAGCAGTCCAGGGGGCGCAGATGCCTACGAGCAGTACTTC. Protein sequence: CASSPGGADAYEQYF.